This T cell receptor (beta chain) was found in a study of cytomegalovirus exposure and HLA in healthy donors (dated by TCRdb to 2016 to 2017). Describing the broader study: An earlier analysis of approximately 600 of the donors reported 250 to 300 Gb of sequence data and 117 million unique TCR beta sequences from about 179 million T cells. The study aimed to test whether signatures of past pathogen exposure could be identified by cataloging public T cell receptors. The later analysis used no new phenotypic data to find candidate immune exposures, relying instead on TCR beta sequences and their occurrence across donors. Typing coverage differed by locus: A, B, C, DRB1 and DQB1 were typed in roughly 620-630 donors, DQA1 in about 560, DPA1 in some 610, and DPB1 in roughly 450. Every repertoire in the discovery cohort had been generated on one and the same sequencing platform. Using immunosequencing, the study profiled T cell repertoires from some 670 subjects and related those repertoires to cytomegalovirus serostatus. The genetic ancestry cluster associated with self-reported Caucasian donors included about 81% of the 398 genotyped donors. Alongside the repertoire data, information on donor age, sex, ethnicity and CMV serostatus was compiled. Among 350 to 400 genotyped donors of the cohort, an average of roughly 240,000 unique TCR beta nucleotide sequences were sequenced per donor, roughly 20% of them non-productive. Class I and class II HLA loci were covered by the typing at four-digit resolution. About five DR-DQ haplotypes were treated as single units for association and clustering because of strong linkage in the cohort. Roughly 300 gigabases of sequencing data and around 90 million unique TCR sequences made up an early release that covered roughly 670 HLA-typed donors. The study combined high-throughput TCR immunosequencing, statistical association of individual TCRs with disease status, and machine learning to predict cytomegalovirus infection status. To decide whether each TCR beta V gene segment behaved as functional or pseudogenic, an earlier analysis of some 600 of the donors relied on high-throughput TCR beta sequencing. A later analysis re-examined previously published TCR beta repertoires from roughly 650 donors and added high-resolution HLA genotyping to investigate patterns of TCR occurrence. A later genetic analysis used genome-wide SNP genotypes for about 60% of the roughly 670 donors, treating that subset as a discovery cohort. In addition to the first cohort of 666 subjects, a separate validation cohort of some 120 different subjects was used. On the study overall, not on this receptor specifically: A later genetic analysis reported fewer N-insertions in productive TCRs among donors in an Asian-associated ancestry cluster than the roughly 650-donor mean. In a later analysis, HLA-associated TCR beta chains showed more clonal expansion and lower generation probabilities than non-associated chains that were equally common. The authors suggested that the approach could potentially be generalized to other disease states and immunological phenotypes. The earlier analysis of approximately 590 of the donors excluded 15 to 20 rarely observed V segments, including chromosome 9 orphons, because counts were too low. Most TCR sequences were seen in very few donors, while some public TCRs were found in many individuals. Most CMV-associated TCR beta chains appeared to be HLA-restricted in a later analysis, and the HLA associations seemed to be driven largely by CMV exposure. Correlated functional status among segregating V segments might be attributable to linkage disequilibrium, but an unknown experimental factor could not be ruled out. A few of the identified cytomegalovirus-associated TCR beta chains were confirmed in vitro to be specific for cytomegalovirus antigens. A later analysis associated about 17,000 TCR beta sequences with specific HLA alleles at a false discovery rate of 0.05. A total of 164 TCR beta chains were listed by the study as associated with cytomegalovirus. Because HLA typing was unavailable for some donors at each locus, only the typed subset was used in association tests. Presence/absence analyses assumed roughly uniform sequencing depth across donors, an assumption that may not hold. A later genetic analysis associated a missense DCLRE1C variant with V-gene and J-gene trimming of TCR beta chains, and an independent cohort replicated the association. The 87-base-pair reads could not distinguish some IMGT-functional V segments, including TRBV6-2 and TRBV6-3, so those segments were excluded. In a later analysis, several top co-occurrence clusters were reported to appear linked to parvovirus B19, influenza, CMV and Epstein-Barr virus. In this cohort, only TCR beta chains were sequenced, and detectable features were limited by the absence of alpha or paired-chain data. Cytomegalovirus status was reported to be diagnosed by the classifier with high specificity and sensitivity in both the original and validation cohorts. Broadly in line with IMGT annotations, most TCR beta V segments showed up in productive rearrangements about 87% or about 30% of the time in an earlier analysis of approximately 600 of the donors. Assigning TCR associations to individual alleles was difficult when HLA alleles, especially DR and DQ, strongly co-occurred. The sequencing pipeline was judged likely to have produced a cluster of highly shared sequence variants as a technical artifact. A further reported finding was that TCR beta sequences accurately predicted the HLA-A and HLA-B alleles for most subjects in the first cohort. CMV serostatus was the only immune exposure information available for the cohort. According to a later analysis, TCR association rates differed among HLA loci, with DRB1 alleles showing the most associated TCRs and HLA-C alleles showing the fewest.

V has 5 bases trimmed and J has 2 bases trimmed; junction bases matching no gene number 6. Taken from cysteine to phenylalanine, the CDR3 has 15 residues. Only CDR3 DNA is held: 45 bases, read in frame from base 1. CDR1 and CDR2, per the germline V gene (reference sequence), are SGHAT and FQDESV. Receptor libraries were prepared by the immunoSEQ multiplex PCR assay. The multiplex PCR relied on a mix of 60 forward primers for TCR Vbeta segments and 13 reverse primers for TCR Jbeta segments. The CDR3 region of rearranged TCR beta genes was amplified from genomic DNA by a multiplex PCR assay. Amplified TCR beta libraries were sequenced as 87-base-pair reads on the Illumina HiSeq System. As for the original processing: In a later analysis, approximately 74 million unique TCR beta chains were counted across the 650 to 750 repertoires, and approximately 11 million of these chains were shared by at least two donors. A nearest-neighbor algorithm error-corrected the raw reads and collapsed the reads into unique sequences, merging closely related sequences to remove PCR and sequencing errors. CDR3 sequences were aligned to IMGT reference sequences to assign V, D and J gene segments. For a sequence to be retained, a match of at least six nucleotides was required to both a V gene segment and a J gene segment. Rearrangements were called productive when the CDR3 lacked stop codons and stayed in frame with V and J; all others were non-productive. CDR3 was defined by IMGT convention, running from the second conserved V-encoded cysteine to the conserved J-encoded phenylalanine. In an earlier analysis of roughly 610 of the donors, sequences lacking an unambiguous match to a single V gene segment were excluded. An earlier analysis of over 450 of the donors classified V segments as functional when productive rearrangements were above 56.7% and as segregating when the standard deviation between donors was above 5%. To diagnose cytomegalovirus status from the catalog of TCR beta chain sequences, a statistical classification framework was built. In a later analysis, TCR nucleotide sequences were compared against IMGT/GENE-DB human TR gene sequences so that V and J genes could be assigned. The TCRdist pipeline was used in a later analysis to assign CDR3 sequences and most-parsimonious VDJ recombination scenarios. In a later analysis, each TCR beta chain was defined by its CDR3 amino acid sequence together with its V-gene family, and reads without a unique V-gene family were excluded. As a way to deal with suspected cross-contamination and a sequencing artifact, a later analysis dropped 500 to 700 nucleotide sequences that were highly shared and had low generation probability. A later analysis calculated a clonal expansion index for each public chain from normalized within-repertoire ranks of inferred template counts. Generation probabilities in a later analysis came from a VDJ recombination model fitted to out-of-frame rearrangements, and those results were checked against IGoR. In a later analysis, hypergeometric tests were used to score TCR-TCR, TCR-HLA and TCR-CMV co-occurrence, with a repertoire-size bias correction applied to TCR pairs. A later analysis estimated false discovery rates by permuting HLA or CMV assignments 20 times. In a later analysis, co-occurring TCRs were grouped using DBSCAN, with TCRdist sequence similarity added in when clustering inside HLA-allele-positive subsets. For co-occurrence clustering, repertoires with fewer than 30,000 or more than 120,000 public chains were excluded, along with roughly 5 repertoires with anomalous nucleotide sharing. Not all clones reach the TCRdb copy of this immuneACCESS table, which keeps in-frame sequences only. Checked studies attribute under half of the gap to unresolved V genes and leave the rest unexplained. V, J and clone size were drawn from that table, and D and trimming were deduced from the DNA. For this sample there are 200,000 or so clones; roughly 80% appear just once. The ten largest clones add up to 3.8% of the sample.

Note on this clone: Its antigen is not yet known. Base qualities are not at hand, and no much larger clone is one base apart.

The cohort consisted of 600 or so healthy bone marrow donors. All cohort members were sampled while nominally healthy, although unrecorded immune exposures were likely present. The donor tested CMV seronegative, placing the donor among the 350 or so seronegative members of the cohort. Every donor gave a peripheral blood sample, and the peripheral blood mononuclear cells from that sample were used for TCR beta sequencing. The Qiagen DNeasy Blood Extraction Kit was used to extract genomic DNA from the blood cell samples. The sequence was collected from a male donor in good health and CMV-seronegative. The material sequenced was PBMCs. The chain couples TRBV11-1 to TRBJ2-7; TRBD1 lines up with 10 middle nucleotides. The DNA is TGTGCCAGCAGCGAGGACAGGGGGACCCCCTACGAGCAGTACTTC. The translation is CASSEDRGTPYEQYF.